This T cell receptor beta chain derives from a study of cytomegalovirus exposure and HLA in healthy donors (dated by TCRdb to the late 2010s). Study-level background: According to an earlier analysis of around 600 of the donors, 150 million to 200 million T cells yielded 117 million unique TCR beta sequences and about 300 Gb of sequence data. The study used immunosequencing to profile the T cell repertoires of several hundred subjects and linked those repertoires to cytomegalovirus serostatus. Typing coverage varied by locus: roughly 629-640 donors for A, B, C, DRB1 and DQB1; about 520 for DQA1; about 590 for DPA1; around 490 for DPB1. An earlier analysis of roughly 600 of the donors used high-throughput TCR beta sequencing to judge whether each TCR beta V gene segment behaved as functional or pseudogenic. An early release that covered 640 HLA-typed donors contained about 300 gigabases of sequencing data and some 87 million unique TCR sequences. In the later analysis, no new phenotypic data were used to find candidate immune exposures; instead, reliance was placed on TCR beta sequences and their occurrence across donors. The study was designed to test whether signatures of past pathogen exposure could be identified by cataloging public T cell receptors. In a later genetic analysis, genome-wide SNP genotypes for about 55% of the 666 donors were used, and that subset was treated as a discovery cohort. Besides the first cohort of roughly 640 subjects, a separate validation cohort made up of roughly 130 different subjects was used. Every repertoire in the discovery cohort had been generated on one and the same sequencing platform. To study patterns of TCR occurrence, a later analysis re-analyzed previously published TCR beta repertoires from 700 or so donors and added high-resolution HLA genotyping. Because of strong linkage in the cohort, roughly five DR-DQ haplotypes were treated as single units for association and clustering. Among 300 to 500 genotyped donors of the cohort, an average of around 250,000 unique TCR beta nucleotide sequences was sequenced per donor, of which 15% to 20% were non-productive. Donor age, sex, ethnicity and CMV serostatus were compiled alongside the repertoire data. Of the roughly 400 genotyped donors, approximately 83% fell in the genetic ancestry cluster associated with self-reported Caucasian donors. Both class I and class II loci were covered by HLA typing, at four-digit resolution. To predict cytomegalovirus infection status, the study combined high-throughput TCR immunosequencing, statistical association of individual TCRs with disease status, and machine learning.

A note on this clone: Its antigen is not yet known. Per-nucleotide qualities are absent, and no much larger clonotype sits a single base away.

Findings and caveats that apply to the study as a whole: Sequencing depth was assumed to be roughly uniform across donors in the presence/absence analyses, though that assumption may not hold. According to a later analysis, most CMV-associated TCR beta chains appeared to be HLA-restricted, and the HLA associations seemed to be driven largely by CMV exposure. A few of the identified cytomegalovirus-associated TCR beta chains were confirmed in vitro to be specific for cytomegalovirus antigens. A later genetic analysis associated a missense DCLRE1C variant with V-gene and J-gene trimming of TCR beta chains, and an independent cohort replicated the association. Cytomegalovirus status was reported to be diagnosed by the classifier with high specificity and sensitivity in both the original and validation cohorts. A further reported finding was that TCR beta sequences accurately predicted the HLA-A and HLA-B alleles for most subjects in the first cohort. Because some donors lacked HLA typing at each locus, the association tests relied only on the typed subset. Strong co-occurrence of HLA alleles, especially DR and DQ, made assigning TCR associations to individual alleles difficult. A cluster of highly shared sequence variants was judged likely to represent a technical artifact of the sequencing pipeline. Across donors, most TCR sequences were observed very rarely, whereas some public TCRs were present in many individuals. Some IMGT-functional V segments, including TRBV6-2 and TRBV6-3, could not be told apart with the 87-base-pair reads, so those segments were excluded. An earlier analysis of some 590 of the donors showed that most TCR beta V segments appeared in productive rearrangements either about 90% or about 30% of the time, which broadly matched IMGT annotations. A later analysis associated 15,000 to 20,000 TCR beta sequences with specific HLA alleles at a false discovery rate of 0.05. The cohort was sequenced for TCR beta chains only, and without alpha or paired-chain data the features that could be detected were limited. According to the authors, the approach could potentially be generalized to other disease states and immunological phenotypes. According to a later analysis, parvovirus B19, influenza, CMV and Epstein-Barr virus appeared linked to several top co-occurrence clusters. A total of about 180 TCR beta chains were listed by the study as associated with cytomegalovirus. A later analysis found that HLA-associated TCR beta chains were more clonally expanded and had lower generation probabilities than equally common non-associated chains. The earlier analysis of some 560 of the donors excluded some 16 rarely observed V segments, including chromosome 9 orphons, because counts were too low. The only immune exposure information available for the cohort was CMV serostatus. Compared with the roughly 720-donor mean, donors in an Asian-associated ancestry cluster had fewer N-insertions in productive TCRs, according to a later genetic analysis. A later analysis found that TCR association rates varied across HLA loci, with DRB1 alleles showing the most associated TCRs and HLA-C alleles the fewest. Linkage disequilibrium might explain the correlated functional status among segregating V segments, but an unknown experimental factor could not be ruled out.

The CDR3 covers 14 residues, taking in both the cysteine and the phenylalanine. Just CDR3 DNA is preserved here, 42 bases in frame from base 1. For CDR1 and CDR2, the germline V gene lists MNHNS and SASEGT. Germline trimming amounts to 6 bases on V and 7 bases on J, with 8 as the count of junction bases outside the gene matches. Library prep was done by the immunoSEQ multiplex PCR assay. For the multiplex PCR, a mixture combining 60 forward primers for TCR Vbeta segments and 13 reverse primers for TCR Jbeta segments was used. A multiplex PCR assay on genomic DNA amplified the CDR3 region of rearranged TCR beta genes. The amplified TCR beta libraries were sequenced on the Illumina HiSeq System as 87-base-pair reads. In the source study's methods: In a later analysis, tens of millions of unique TCR beta chains were counted across the roughly 610 repertoires, and about 10 million of these chains were shared by at least two donors. Raw reads were error-corrected and collapsed into unique sequences by a nearest-neighbor algorithm in which closely related sequences were merged to remove PCR and sequencing errors. V, D and J gene segments were assigned by aligning CDR3 sequences to IMGT reference sequences. For a sequence to be retained, at least a six-nucleotide match to both a V gene segment and a J gene segment was required. A rearrangement counted as productive if the CDR3 had no stop codons and remained in frame with V and J, and every other rearrangement counted as non-productive. Following IMGT convention, CDR3 was defined as the stretch from the second conserved V-encoded cysteine to the conserved J-encoded phenylalanine. In an earlier analysis of roughly 580 of the donors, sequences lacking an unambiguous match to a single V gene segment were excluded. An earlier analysis of fewer than 750 of the donors called V segments functional above 56.7% productive rearrangements and segregating when the between-donor standard deviation exceeded 5%. A statistical classification framework was built to diagnose cytomegalovirus status from the catalog of TCR beta chain sequences. V and J gene assignment, in a later analysis, came from comparing TCR nucleotide sequences with IMGT/GENE-DB human TR gene sequences. A later analysis assigned CDR3 sequences and most-parsimonious VDJ recombination scenarios with the TCRdist pipeline. In a later analysis, each TCR beta chain was defined by its CDR3 amino acid sequence together with its V-gene family, and reads without a unique V-gene family were excluded. In a later analysis, a few hundred highly shared, low-generation-probability nucleotide sequences were removed to address suspected cross-contamination and a sequencing artifact. A later analysis calculated a clonal expansion index for each public chain from normalized within-repertoire ranks of inferred template counts. In a later analysis, generation probabilities were computed with a VDJ recombination model fitted to out-of-frame rearrangements, and the resulting probabilities were checked against IGoR. Hypergeometric tests were used in a later analysis to score TCR-TCR, TCR-HLA and TCR-CMV co-occurrence, with a repertoire-size bias correction applied to the TCR pairs. A later analysis estimated false discovery rates by permuting HLA or CMV assignments 20 times. A later analysis grouped co-occurring TCRs with DBSCAN, adding TCRdist sequence similarity when clustering within HLA-allele-positive subsets. Co-occurrence clustering excluded repertoires with fewer than 30,000 or more than 120,000 public chains, plus five with anomalous nucleotide sharing. The table was pulled from immuneACCESS by TCRdb, which kept in-frame rearrangements only. Such tables lose some clones; where checked, under half of the loss comes from unresolved V genes, and the rest has no known cause. D and trimming were read from the DNA, whereas the V and J calls and clone size are those reported in that table. Counted in this sample were 200,000 or so clones; 70% to 85% of them appeared once. The ten largest make up approximately 0.092% of the sample.

The cohort consisted of some 670 healthy bone marrow donors. At the time of sampling, all cohort members were nominally healthy, though unrecorded immune exposures were likely present. The donor was CMV seronegative and belonged to the group of over 300 seronegative cohort members. A peripheral blood sample was collected from each donor, and TCR beta sequencing was performed on peripheral blood mononuclear cells. Genomic DNA was extracted from the blood cell samples with the Qiagen DNeasy Blood Extraction Kit. The specimen was PBMCs. This TCR derives from a boy under 10 years old in good health and CMV-seronegative. The chain employs TRBV6-1 and TRBJ1-4, with 7 bases matching TRBD1. This receptor has the CDR3 CASSRDRVGEKLFF. The sequence in DNA is TGTGCCAGCAGCCGAGACAGGGTCGGTGAAAAACTGTTTTTT.